What follows are 10 T cell receptor beta chains derived from one specimen sequenced in a study of blood T cell repertoires in COVID-19. Measured with immunoSEQ multiplex PCR; TCRdb has only the in-frame clones, and not every one. The table has 30,000 or so clones, almost 90% seen once; the top ten hold about 1.4%. Sequenced material: peripheral blood. The receptors stem from a man aged 60 to 75 with active COVID-19.

The chain employs TRBV12-3 or TRBV12-4 and TRBJ2-5, with D maybe TRBD1 (5 bases). V lost 6 bases and J 1 base, leaving 9 bases between the germline ends. This CDR3 is 13 amino acids long. In nucleotides, the CDR3 is TGTGCCAGCAGGGGGCTTACCCAAGAGACCCAGTACTTC. The encoded protein is CASRGLTQETQYF.

DNA for the CDR3: TGCGCCAGCAGCAAACCCGGGACAGGCGGCACCGGGGAGCTGTTTTTT. As protein: CASSKPGTGGTGELFF. This chain connects TRBV4-1 to TRBJ2-2; TRBD1 matches 8 bases. This CDR3 has 16 residues. CDR1 MGHRA and CDR2 YSYEKL come from the germline V gene. With V trimmed by 5 bases and J by 4 bases, 9 bases remained unmatched.

The V and J genes are TRBV2 and TRBJ1-6; TRBD1 matches at 9 bases. V shed 6 bases, J shed 7 bases, and the junction held 7 bases outside the gene matches. Germline CDR1 is SNHLY and CDR2 is FYNNEI. This CDR3 has 15 amino acids. The CDR3 DNA follows: TGTGCCAGCAGATCGGACAGGGGTCCAAATTCACCCCTCCACTTT. Translation gives CASRSDRGPNSPLHF.

The chain carries TRBV24-1 and TRBJ2-3; 8 nucleotides align to TRBD1. After removal of 4 bases from V and 1 base from J, the junction contained 0 bases not matched to a gene. This CDR3 contains 14 residues. Looked up from germline, CDR1 is KGHDR and CDR2 is SFDVKD. CDR3 bases: TGTGCCACCAGTGAGACAGGGGGCACAGATACGCAGTATTTT. This encodes CATSETGGTDTQYF.

This clone has more than one count but fewer than ten. The V call is TRBV7-2, the J call TRBJ2-2; the match to TRBD2 covers 12 bases. Germline V gene lookup returns CDR1 SGHTA and CDR2 FQGNSA. J was trimmed by 1 base and V by 9 bases; bases with no gene match: 6. The CDR3 is made up of 16 amino acids. The CDR3 DNA follows: TGTGCCAGTTTCGGACTAGCGGGGAGGAACACCGGGGAGCTGTTTTTT. It codes for CASFGLAGRNTGELFF. Full variable domain (remainder filled in from reference TRBV7-2 and TRBJ2-2): GAGVSQSPSNKVTEKGKDVELRCDPISGHTALYWYRQSLGQGLEFLIYFQGNSAPDKSGLPSDRFSAERTGGSVSTLTIQRTQQEDSAVYLCASFGLAGRNTGELFFGEGSRLTVL.

J is TRBJ2-7 and V is TRBV6-6; TRBD2 agrees at 8 bases. The length of the CDR3 is 12 residues. From germline, CDR1 is MNHNY and CDR2 SVGAGI (reference sequence). Trimming at V came to 8 bases and at J to 5 bases, leaving 5 bases not matched to a gene. The CDR3 DNA follows: TGTGCCAGCCTAAGCGGGGGCCACGAGCAGTACTTC. The encoded protein is CASLSGGHEQYF.

This clone was seen once. V usage is TRBV30 and J usage is TRBJ2-3; TRBD2 matches at 8 bases. J lost 1 base, V lost 0 bases, and 3 bases had no gene match. Germline V gives CDR1 GTSNPN, CDR2 SVGIG (reference sequence). This CDR3 contains 15 residues. The CDR3 DNA is TGTGCCTGGAGTGTGGCTAGCGGGCGCACAGATACGCAGTATTTT. Translating gives CAWSVASGRTDTQYF. Variable domain in full (rest from reference TRBV30 and TRBJ2-3): SQTIHQWPATLVQPVGSPLSLECTVEGTSNPNLYWYRQAAGRGLQLLFYSVGIGQISSEVPQNLSASRPQDRQFILSSKKLLLSDSGFYLCAWSVASGRTDTQYFGPGTRLTVL.

The chain couples TRBV5-1 to TRBJ2-3; 9 bases fit TRBD1. After removal of 2 bases from V and 2 bases from J, the junction contained 6 bases not matched to a gene. Per the germline V gene, CDR1 is SGHRS and CDR2 is YFSETQ. The CDR3 has 16 residues. CDR3 protein: CASSFEGTGYTDTQYF. The CDR3 region has the DNA TGCGCCAGCAGCTTTGAAGGGACAGGGTACACAGATACGCAGTATTTT.

The genes are TRBV21-1 and TRBJ2-3; TRBD1 reflects the table's D call only, with no check against the DNA. TRBV21-1 constitutes a pseudogene. This CDR3 is 19 amino acids long. In DNA, the CDR3 is TGTGCCAGCAGCCCCCAAAACAGGGGGCGACGGCTCGAACCTGCTACGCAGTATTTT. Residues: CASSPQNRGRRLEPATQYF.

V gene TRBV5-1 combines with J gene TRBJ2-2; a weak D match, TRBD2 (10 bases). This CDR3 is built from 23 residues. The ends were cut back, 3 bases at V and 3 bases at J, with 36 bases in the middle. Germline values: CDR1 SGHRS, CDR2 YFSETQ. In nucleotides, the CDR3 is TGCGCCAGCAGCTCCGCGACGGACAGGGGACCTAAACTAGCGGGGCGGTACACCGGGGAGCTGTTTTTT. Translation gives CASSSATDRGPKLAGRYTGELFF.